The next 14 T cell receptor beta chains were all read from a single sample in a study of T cells in Graves' hyperthyroidism and ophthalmopathy. RNA transcripts were the template for amplifying TCR beta CDR3 regions. In the first-round RT-PCR of the TCR CDR3, the HTBI primer set was used. TCRdb called the multiplex PCR reads again in MiXCR, with one record for every CDR3 protein. The data show about 400,000 distinct CDR3 sequences, around 15% seen once. Source material: blood. Every receptor here comes from a man aged 18 to 30 with Graves' ophthalmopathy.

This clonotype was detected only a few times. The J gene is TRBJ2-7, the V gene TRBV20-1, with TRBD1 as a possible D gene (7 bases). The germline V and J ends were trimmed by 5 bases and 4 bases, with 27 bases remaining between them. The CDR3 loop spans 17 amino acids. CDR1 and CDR2 (germline): DFQATT, SNEGSKA (reference sequence). CDR3 amino acids: CSAFTITTGTGLYEQYF. The CDR3 region has the DNA TGCAGTGCTTTCACCATTACGACAGGGACTGGTTTGTACGAGCAGTACTTC.

With respect to this clonotype: With a much larger clone just one base away, this may be a read error. The chain has TRBV12-3 or TRBV12-4 and TRBJ2-3, with D hard to call. The CDR3 contains 14 residues. With 6 bases removed from V and 8 bases from J, the gap between germline ends came to 18 bases. The CDR3 sequence is CASSLQLRLGTQYF. The CDR3 coding sequence is TGTGCCAGCAGCCTACAGCTCCGATTGGGTACGCAGTATTTT.

This clonotype appeared many times. The genes are TRBV6-2 or TRBV6-3 and TRBJ2-1, with D uncertain. V was pared by 11 bases and J by 4 bases, with 15 bases between. Germline V CDR1 and CDR2: MNHEY, SVGEGT. The CDR3 is 13 residues long. The CDR3 region is CAAIGRRYNEQFF. CDR3 nucleotides: TGTGCCGCGATTGGACGGCGGTACAATGAGCAGTTCTTC.

At least ten counts were recorded for this clonotype. The chain couples TRBV20-1 to TRBJ1-5; a possible D gene is TRBD1 (6 bases). Trimming shortened V by 5 bases and J by 2 bases, and 10 bases separated the two germline ends. Germline V lookup: CDR1 DFQATT, CDR2 SNEGSKA (reference sequence). The CDR3 is made up of 13 amino acids. The CDR3 loop is CSAWNRGNQPQHF. In DNA form, the CDR3 reads TGCAGTGCTTGGAACAGGGGCAATCAGCCCCAGCATTTT.

This clonotype was recorded many times. The chain employs TRBV24-1 and TRBJ2-3; tentatively, D is TRBD2 (6 bases). The V and J ends lost 3 bases and 4 bases respectively, with 10 bases between them. The CDR3 runs to 14 residues. Per the germline V gene, CDR1 is KGHDR and CDR2 is SFDVKD. CDR3 residues: CATSDTGDADTQYF. The CDR3 nucleotides are TGTGCCACCAGTGATACGGGAGACGCAGATACGCAGTATTTT.

This clonotype was observed at least ten times. The CDR3 DNA follows: TGTGCCAGCGGAGGGCAGACTGGGAATGAGCAGTTCTTC. This gives the protein CASGGQTGNEQFF. The chain carries TRBV12-3 or TRBV12-4 and TRBJ2-1, with a weak D call TRBD2 (6 bases). The V end was cut by 8 bases, the J end by 7 bases, with 15 bases between. The length of the CDR3 is 13 residues.

The chain couples TRBV7-9 to TRBJ2-1, with a possible D match to TRBD2 (5 bases). Germline lookup yields CDR1 SEHNR and CDR2 FQNEAQ (reference sequence). The CDR3 length is 15 residues. Trimming took off 5 bases at V and 6 bases at J, with 17 bases between the two ends. CDR3 amino acids: CASSPRTGSGNEQFF. The CDR3, as DNA: TGTGCCAGCAGCCCCCGGACTGGGTCGGGCAATGAGCAGTTCTTC.

This clonotype was counted ten times or more. J is TRBJ2-5 and V is TRBV18; unclear D gene. This CDR3 is built from 12 residues. Looked up from germline, CDR1 is KGHSH and CDR2 is LQKENI. V was cut by 4 bases and J by 1 base, with 4 bases left in between. The CDR3 here is CASSQAQETQYF. DNA of the CDR3: TGTGCCAGCTCACAAGCCCAAGAGACCCAGTACTTC.

The V and J genes are TRBV6-6 and TRBJ2-7; D is unclear. The CDR3 totals 15 residues. V lost 2 bases and J 2 bases, leaving 13 bases between the germline ends. Germline V gives CDR1 MNHNY, CDR2 SVGAGI (reference sequence). Here the CDR3 DNA reads TGTGCCAGCAGTTACCAAGGAACCCCAACCTACGAGCAGTACTTC. Its translation is CASSYQGTPTYEQYF.

This clonotype was recorded many times. The genes are TRBV6-8 and TRBJ2-5; 11 bases agree with TRBD2. Losses at the gene ends were 6 bases for V and 2 bases for J; bases not matched to a gene: 8. The CDR3 contains 16 residues. From germline, CDR1 is MNHGY and CDR2 SAAAGT. DNA for the CDR3: TGTGCCAGCAGGGGGGTGACTAGCGGGACTCAAGAGACCCAGTACTTC. This gives the protein CASRGVTSGTQETQYF.

This clonotype has only a few counts. The chain couples TRBV14 to TRBJ1-3; no clear D. The V end lost 5 bases, the J end lost 4 bases, and 3 bases lay between the germline ends. Germline V gives CDR1 SGHDN, CDR2 FVKESK. This CDR3 spans 11 amino acids. In DNA, the CDR3 is TGTGCCAGCAGCATCGGAAACACCATATATTTT. It codes for CASSIGNTIYF.

This chain links TRBV3-1 with TRBJ1-2; the match to TRBD1 covers 7 bases. The CDR3 loop spans 17 amino acids. Losses at the gene ends were 6 bases for V and 0 bases for J; bases not matched to a gene: 13. Germline V gene data show CDR1 as LGHDT and CDR2 as YNNKEL (reference sequence). The CDR3 nucleotides read TGTGCCAGCAGGCTCAGGGGGAGCAGGGGCACTAACTATGGCTACACCTTC. Translating it yields CASRLRGSRGTNYGYTF.

Concerning this clonotype itself: This may come from a read error, since a much larger clone is one base off. In DNA, the CDR3 is TGCGCCAGCACCCCCCTTACTAGCGGGTACAATGAGCAGTACTTC. The encoded protein is CASTPLTSGYNEQYF. The chain has TRBV5-1 and TRBJ2-1; 9 positions match TRBD2. The end of the DNA aligns better with TRBJ2-7, so the J call may be wrong. The CDR3 is 15 residues long. Germline lookup yields CDR1 SGHRS and CDR2 YFSETQ.

In this sample, this clonotype turned up many times. V and J are TRBV10-3 and TRBJ2-1; D is uncertain. The CDR3 is 15 residues long. Germline V gives CDR1 ENHRY, CDR2 SYGVKD. Trimming removed 7 bases at V and 0 bases at J, with 13 bases between. The CDR3 DNA reads TGTGCCATCACCAAGGGAAACTACTCCTACAATGAGCAGTTCTTC. Its translation is CAITKGNYSYNEQFF.